The 11 T cell receptor beta chains below were found in one sample sequenced in a study of blood T cells in healthy people across ages. A second PCR, run for about 6 to 12 cycles, used a sample-barcoded 5' primer plus a J-beta primer mix. Each CDR3 protein is one row after TCRdb ran MiXCR on the 5' RACE reads. The repertoire holds about 1.5 million distinct CDR3 sequences, with 35% to 45% as singletons. The material sequenced was blood. The source is a woman aged 18-29 years in good health.

V and J are TRBV7-2 and TRBJ2-1; a weak D match, TRBD2 (5 bases). In germline, CDR1 is SGHTA, CDR2 FQGNSA. This CDR3 is built from 16 residues. Trimming took 7 bases from V and 4 from J, leaving 20 bases between them. This CDR3 reads CASKERGETFYNEQFF. The DNA of the CDR3 is TGTGCCAGCAAAGAACGTGGGGAGACCTTTTACAATGAGCAGTTCTTC.

J is TRBJ2-1 and V is TRBV20-1; 10 bases align to TRBD2. The CDR3 is 14 residues long. Germline lookup yields CDR1 DFQATT and CDR2 SNEGSKA (reference sequence). V lost 5 bases to trimming and J lost 12 bases; unmatched junction nucleotides: 13. CDR3 protein: CSAPSSGSLDTQFF. The CDR3 DNA sequence: TGCAGTGCTCCCTCTAGCGGGAGTCTAGATACGCAGTTCTTC.

Details on this clonotype: The junction does not match germline at one end; this may be a read error. CDR3 sequence: CTSSYSPWDSSYEQYF. The CDR3 nucleotides read TGTACCAGCAGTTACTCTCCCTGGGACAGCTCCTACGAGCAGTACTTC. This chain uses TRBV6-5 with TRBJ2-7, with TRBD1 matching over 7 bases. CDR1 is MNHEY, CDR2 SVGAGI, per germline. The CDR3 consists of 16 residues.

This clonotype has ten or more counts. The chain is built from TRBV29-1 and TRBJ2-5, with D tentatively TRBD2 (5 bases). The V end lost 3 bases, the J end lost 5 bases, and 13 bases lay between the germline ends. Germline V gene data show CDR1 as SQVTM and CDR2 as ANQGSEA. The CDR3 runs 13 residues. CDR3 sequence: CSVELADVETQYF. The CDR3 region has the DNA TGCAGCGTTGAGCTAGCCGACGTCGAGACCCAGTACTTC.

V and J are TRBV7-2 and TRBJ1-2; perhaps TRBD1 as D (6 bases). The V and J ends lost 5 bases and 5 bases respectively, with 12 bases between them. CDR3 length equals 13 residues. In germline, CDR1 is SGHTA, CDR2 FQGNSA. The CDR3 protein is CASSARTAYGYTF. For the CDR3, the DNA is TGTGCCAGCAGCGCAAGGACAGCTTATGGCTACACCTTC.

This chain links TRBV20-1 with TRBJ1-5; no firm D call. Trimming stripped 2 bases from V and 6 bases from J, with 8 bases between. Germline assignment: CDR1 DFQATT and CDR2 SNEGSKA (reference sequence). This CDR3 is built from 12 residues. The CDR3 nucleotides are TGCAGTGCTAGAATAGGAAGTCAGCCCCAGCATTTT. Translation: CSARIGSQPQHF.

This clonotype was observed a handful of times. The V call is TRBV29-1, the J call TRBJ2-5, with TRBD2 matching over 10 bases. The CDR3 consists of 17 residues. CDR1 is SQVTM, CDR2 ANQGSEA, per germline. Unmatched junction bases numbered 11, after V lost 3 bases and J lost 1 base. The CDR3 nucleotides read TGCAGCGTTGAGTGGACTAGCGGCGGATGGGCCCAAGAGACCCAGTACTTC. Translating it yields CSVEWTSGGWAQETQYF.

This clonotype came up a few times. The chain links TRBV7-4 to TRBJ2-7; perhaps D is TRBD1 or TRBD2 (5 bases each). Trimming cost V 9 bases and J 2 bases, with 14 bases left between them. Germline V gene lookup returns CDR1 SGHVT and CDR2 SQSDAQ. The CDR3 spans 13 residues. The CDR3 region is CARVGVLTYEQYF. The CDR3 coding sequence is TGTGCCAGAGTGGGGGTCTTAACCTACGAGCAGTACTTC.

This clonotype was observed a few times. The chain is built from TRBV14 and TRBJ2-1, with a tentative D call TRBD1 (5 bases). Per germline, CDR1 SGHDN and CDR2 FVKESK. V was shortened by 0 bases and J by 9 bases, with 15 bases between the two germline ends. The CDR3 spans 15 residues. The CDR3 protein is CASSQDSQGISEQFF. The CDR3 DNA reads as TGTGCCAGCAGCCAAGATTCCCAGGGTATTAGTGAGCAGTTCTTC.

The chain uses TRBV7-2 and TRBJ2-1, with D unclear. Looked up from germline, CDR1 is SGHTA and CDR2 is FQGNSA. Trimming pared 1 base from V and 3 bases from J, leaving 7 bases between. The CDR3 has 14 amino acids. CDR3 in DNA: TGTGCCAGCAGCTTAGGGTTCGGCTACAATGAGCAGTTCTTC. Its protein product is CASSLGFGYNEQFF.

The chain joins TRBV27 to TRBJ2-7; maybe TRBD2 (6 bases). Germline V gene sequence: CDR1 MNHEY, CDR2 SMNVEV (reference sequence). The V and J ends lost 5 bases and 3 bases respectively, with 14 bases between them. This CDR3 has 14 amino acids. CDR3 loop: CASSQRGLNYEQYF. For the CDR3, the DNA is TGTGCCAGCAGTCAAAGGGGACTGAACTACGAGCAGTACTTC.